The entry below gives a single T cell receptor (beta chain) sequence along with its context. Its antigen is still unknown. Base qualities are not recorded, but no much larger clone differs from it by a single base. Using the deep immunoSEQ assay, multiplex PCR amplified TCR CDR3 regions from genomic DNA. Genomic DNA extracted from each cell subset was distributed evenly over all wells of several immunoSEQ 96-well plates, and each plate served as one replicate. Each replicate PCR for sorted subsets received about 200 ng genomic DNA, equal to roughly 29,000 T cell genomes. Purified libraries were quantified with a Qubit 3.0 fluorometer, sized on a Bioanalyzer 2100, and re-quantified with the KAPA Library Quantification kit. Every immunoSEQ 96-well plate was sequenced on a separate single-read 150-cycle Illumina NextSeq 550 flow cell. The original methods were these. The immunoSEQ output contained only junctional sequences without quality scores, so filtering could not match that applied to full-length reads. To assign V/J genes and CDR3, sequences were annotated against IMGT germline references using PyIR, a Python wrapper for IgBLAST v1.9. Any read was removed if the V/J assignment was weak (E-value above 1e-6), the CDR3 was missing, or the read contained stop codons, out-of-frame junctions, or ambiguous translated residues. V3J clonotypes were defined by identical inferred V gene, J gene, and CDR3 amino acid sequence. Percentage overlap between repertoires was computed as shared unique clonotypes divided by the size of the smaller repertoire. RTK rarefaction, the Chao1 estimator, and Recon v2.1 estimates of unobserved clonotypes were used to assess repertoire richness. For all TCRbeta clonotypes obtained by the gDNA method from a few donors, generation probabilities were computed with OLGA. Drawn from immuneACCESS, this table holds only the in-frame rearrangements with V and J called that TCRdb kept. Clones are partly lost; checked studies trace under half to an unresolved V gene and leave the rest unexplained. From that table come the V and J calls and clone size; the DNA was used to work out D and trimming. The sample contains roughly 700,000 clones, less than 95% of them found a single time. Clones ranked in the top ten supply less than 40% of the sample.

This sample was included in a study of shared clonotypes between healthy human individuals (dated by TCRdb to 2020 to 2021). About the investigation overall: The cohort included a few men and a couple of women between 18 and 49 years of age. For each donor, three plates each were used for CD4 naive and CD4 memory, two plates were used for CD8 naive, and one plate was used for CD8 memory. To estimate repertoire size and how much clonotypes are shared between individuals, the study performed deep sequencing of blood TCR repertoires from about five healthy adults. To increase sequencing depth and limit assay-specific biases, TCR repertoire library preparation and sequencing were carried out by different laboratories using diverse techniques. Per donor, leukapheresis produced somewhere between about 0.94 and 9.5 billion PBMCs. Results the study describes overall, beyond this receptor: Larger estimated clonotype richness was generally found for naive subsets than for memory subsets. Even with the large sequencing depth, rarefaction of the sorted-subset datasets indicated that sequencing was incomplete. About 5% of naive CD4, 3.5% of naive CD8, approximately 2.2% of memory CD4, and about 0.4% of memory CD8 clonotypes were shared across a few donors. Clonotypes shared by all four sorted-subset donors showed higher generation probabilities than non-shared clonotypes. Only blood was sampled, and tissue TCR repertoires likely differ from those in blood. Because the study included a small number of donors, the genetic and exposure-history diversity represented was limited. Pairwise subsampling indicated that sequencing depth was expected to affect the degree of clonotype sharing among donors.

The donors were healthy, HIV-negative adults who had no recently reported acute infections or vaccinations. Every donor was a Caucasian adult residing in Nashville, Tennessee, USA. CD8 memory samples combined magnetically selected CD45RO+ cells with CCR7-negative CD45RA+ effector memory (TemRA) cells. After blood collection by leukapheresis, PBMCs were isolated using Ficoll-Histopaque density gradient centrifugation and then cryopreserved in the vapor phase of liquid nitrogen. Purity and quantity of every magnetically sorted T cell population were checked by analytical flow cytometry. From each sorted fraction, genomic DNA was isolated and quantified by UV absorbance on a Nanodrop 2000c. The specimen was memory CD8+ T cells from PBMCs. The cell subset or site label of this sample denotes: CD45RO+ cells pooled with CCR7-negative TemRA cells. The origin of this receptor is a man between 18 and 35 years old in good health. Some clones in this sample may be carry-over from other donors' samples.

The nucleotide sequence is TGCGCCAGCAGCCAAGAAATTTCCGGAGCTAACTATGGCTACACCTTC. Its protein reads: CASSQEISGANYGYTF. This sequence uses TRBV4-3 and TRBJ1-2, with the D gene uncertain. CDR1 is given as LGHNA and CDR2 as YSLEER, both from the germline V gene. The CDR3 holds 16 amino acids from the cysteine to the phenylalanine. The retained sequence is limited to the CDR3, 48 bases, with the frame set at the first base. V is pared back by 0 bases and J by 0 bases, with 11 bases lying between the germline termini.